The present T cell receptor (beta chain) was sequenced within a study of blood T cell repertoires in COVID-19. Germline CDR1 reads ENHRY; CDR2 reads SYGVKD. Trimming took 3 bases from V and 5 from J; bases not matched to a gene: 8. This CDR3 spans 15 amino acids. In the source study's methods: Amplified reference gene primers provided the basis for estimating nucleated cell counts. Assay used: immunoSEQ multiplex PCR; TCRdb lists only in-frame clones, some missing. That table furnishes V, J and clone size, whereas the DNA furnished D and trimming. The sample includes more than 95,000 clones, nearly 90% of them seen just once.

Input material: peripheral blood. This TCR came from a man aged 50 to 59 in a cohort sampled during active COVID-19. The chain recombines TRBV10-3 with TRBJ2-7, with TRBD1 matching 9 bases. The CDR3 sequence is CAISDPTGTGNEQYF. Written as DNA, the CDR3 is TGTGCCATCAGTGACCCTACCGGGACAGGGAACGAGCAGTACTTC.